The 32 T cell receptor beta chains below come from one sample, sequenced in a study of PD-1 blockade in mismatch repair-deficient tumors. Sequencing was performed with immunoSEQ multiplex PCR; in TCRdb, only in-frame clones are kept and a portion is missing. The repertoire consists of tens of thousands of clones, with around 73% occurring once and the leading ten covering 3.3%. The specimen comprised peripheral blood, sampled 4 weeks after starting pembrolizumab. These TCRs come from an adult with mismatch repair-deficient cancer.

CDR3 nucleotide sequence: TGTGCCAGAAGCTTCTCCAAACAGGCCTACAATGAGCAGTTCTTC. Protein product: CARSFSKQAYNEQFF. The J gene is TRBJ2-1, the V gene TRBV5-3; maybe TRBD1 (5 bases). TRBV5-3 is classed as an ORF, of uncertain function. CDR3 size: 15 residues. Trimming removed 2 bases from V and 2 bases from J, with 11 bases in between.

The V call is TRBV28, the J call TRBJ1-5, with unresolved D. The V end was cut by 8 bases, the J end by 6 bases, with 8 bases between. The CDR3 is 11 residues long. CDR1 and CDR2 from the germline V gene are MDHEN and SYDVKM. The CDR3 bases are TGTGCCAGCTCGCGCGTTCAGCCCCAGCATTTT. It specifies CASSRVQPQHF.

This chain links TRBV6-5 with TRBJ2-1, with TRBD2 as a possible D gene (6 bases). CDR1 is MNHEY and CDR2 is SVGAGI in the germline V gene. There are 15 residues in the CDR3. V was trimmed by 8 bases and J by 5 bases, leaving 19 bases between them. The CDR3 DNA is TGTGCCAGCGGGCGGGGAAACTCACTAAACAATGAGCAGTTCTTC. It specifies CASGRGNSLNNEQFF.

The chain is built from TRBV23-1 and TRBJ1-1; perhaps TRBD1 as D (5 bases). TRBV23-1 is reported as an ORF; its role is uncertain. The CDR3 is 18 residues long. Deletions cut 3 bases from V and 2 bases from J, with 22 bases between. In DNA form, the CDR3 reads TGCGCCAGCAGTCATCGTAAGGGATTACAGGCGAGAAACACTGAAGCTTTCTTT. Translating it yields CASSHRKGLQARNTEAFF.

The genes are TRBV5-1 and TRBJ2-6; weak D call: TRBD2 (6 bases). Germline lookup yields CDR1 SGHRS and CDR2 YFSETQ. V lost 3 bases and J 0 bases, leaving 10 bases between the germline ends. The CDR3 runs to 16 residues. The CDR3 loop reads CASSSAGSSGANVLTF. The CDR3 region has the DNA TGCGCCAGCAGCTCCGCGGGGTCCTCTGGGGCCAACGTCCTGACTTTC. Full variable domain (missing parts from reference TRBV5-1 and TRBJ2-6): KAGVTQTPRYLIKTRGQQVTLSCSPISGHRSVSWYQQTPGQGLQFLFEYFSETQRNKGNFPGRFSGRQFSNSRSEMNVSTLELGDSALYLCASSSAGSSGANVLTFGAGSRLTVL.

The rearrangement joins TRBV5-6 to TRBJ2-1, with TRBD2 matching over 14 bases. CDR1 is SGHDT, CDR2 YYEEEE, per germline. The CDR3 has 17 residues. J gave up 5 bases and V 4 bases, and 8 bases lay outside the gene matches. The CDR3 loop reads CASSIRLAGGQNNEQFF. For the CDR3, the DNA is TGTGCCAGCAGCATACGACTAGCGGGAGGGCAAAACAATGAGCAGTTCTTC.

V is TRBV11-3 and J is TRBJ1-1; 7 bases map to TRBD1. Trimming at V came to 1 base and at J to 2 bases, leaving 4 bases not matched to a gene. This CDR3 is built from 15 residues. CDR1 is SGHNT and CDR2 is YENEEA in the germline V gene. CDR3 amino acids: CASSLVGQLNTEAFF. The CDR3 DNA sequence: TGTGCCAGCAGCTTAGTGGGACAGCTCAACACTGAAGCTTTCTTT.

The chain couples TRBV7-9 to TRBJ1-5; D not resolved. Germline loops: CDR1 SEHNR, CDR2 FQNEAQ (reference sequence). CDR3 length: 14 amino acids. V was shortened by 6 bases and J by 1 base, with 10 bases between the two germline ends. The CDR3 DNA reads as TGTGCCAGCAGAGGGCTCCGGAGCAATCAGCCCCAGCATTTT. It encodes CASRGLRSNQPQHF.

The CDR3 sequence: CASSLDRNSYEQYF. CDR3 DNA sequence: TGTGCCAGCTCACTCGACAGAAACTCCTACGAGCAGTACTTC. The chain links TRBV18 to TRBJ2-7, with D perhaps matching TRBD1 (5 bases). Trimming shortened V by 4 bases and J by 0 bases, and 10 bases separated the two germline ends. This CDR3 is 14 amino acids long. Germline loops: CDR1 KGHSH, CDR2 LQKENI.

This clone showed up just a few times. The rearrangement uses TRBV7-8 and TRBJ2-4, with TRBD2 matching 7 bases. Per the germline V gene, CDR1 is SGHVS and CDR2 is FQNEAQ. J was trimmed by 7 bases and V by 5 bases; bases with no gene match: 5. The length of the CDR3 is 13 residues. The CDR3 spells CASSLGLVNIQYF. The DNA of the CDR3 is TGTGCCAGCAGCCTCGGACTAGTCAACATTCAGTACTTC.

This chain links TRBV4-3 with TRBJ2-7, with TRBD2 matching over 7 bases. This CDR3 is built from 13 residues. Germline V lookup: CDR1 LGHNA, CDR2 YSLEER. The junction had 5 bases not matched to a gene; V was cut back by 2 bases and J by 7 bases. The CDR3 is CASSQTPSGEQYF. DNA of the CDR3: TGCGCCAGCAGCCAAACTCCTAGCGGAGAGCAGTACTTC.

V and J are TRBV27 and TRBJ2-6; TRBD1 agrees at 10 bases. This CDR3 has 18 amino acids. V shed 3 bases and J 4 bases; nucleotides not matched to a gene: 9. Germline V lookup: CDR1 MNHEY, CDR2 SMNVEV (reference sequence). The CDR3 DNA reads TGTGCCAGCAGTTTTTTGGGACAGGGGTTCGGAGGGGCCAACGTCCTGACTTTC. Translation: CASSFLGQGFGGANVLTF.

The chain employs TRBV5-4 and TRBJ2-2; D call uncertain. Trimming stripped 2 bases from V and 0 bases from J, with 11 bases between. The CDR3 consists of 16 residues. Germline lookup yields CDR1 SGHNT and CDR2 YYREEE (reference sequence). CDR3 protein: CASSFYSLANTGELFF. The CDR3 DNA is TGTGCCAGCAGCTTTTATTCCCTTGCGAACACCGGGGAGCTGTTTTTT. The whole variable domain, remainder taken from reference TRBV5-4 and TRBJ2-2, is ETGVTQSPTHLIKTRGQQVTLRCSSQSGHNTVSWYQQALGQGPQFIFQYYREEENGRGNFPPRFSGLQFPNYSSELNVNALELDDSALYLCASSFYSLANTGELFFGEGSRLTVL.

The genes are TRBV19 and TRBJ2-5; D uncertain. The germline gives CDR1 LNHDA, CDR2 SQIVND (reference sequence). The CDR3 has 14 amino acids. V lost 5 bases and J lost 5, with 15 bases in between. The CDR3 DNA reads TGTGCCAGTAGTGGAAGACCCCCCCGGGAGACCCAGTACTTC. Protein sequence: CASSGRPPRETQYF.

This clone has just one count. CDR3 loop: CAISESGQGLGNTIYF. The CDR3 bases are TGTGCCATCAGTGAGTCGGGCCAGGGGTTAGGAAACACCATATATTTT. The chain links TRBV10-3 to TRBJ1-3; TRBD1 is a possible D gene (6 bases). CDR1 ENHRY and CDR2 SYGVKD come from the germline V gene. This CDR3 region has 16 residues. Trimming took 0 bases from V and 4 from J, leaving 13 bases between them.

The chain uses TRBV27 and TRBJ1-1; 7 bases map to TRBD1. The CDR3 extends over 14 amino acids. V was clipped by 0 bases and J by 7 bases; unmatched bases: 5. The germline V gene has CDR1 MNHEY and CDR2 SMNVEV (reference sequence). The CDR3 DNA is TGTGCCAGCAGTTTATCCACCAACAGGGGTGAAGCTTTCTTT. This encodes CASSLSTNRGEAFF.

This sequence joins TRBV11-2 and TRBJ2-7; 9 bases match TRBD2. CDR3 length: 15 amino acids. The germline V gene encodes CDR1 SGHAT and CDR2 FQNNGV. Trimming took 8 bases from V and 3 from J; bases not matched to a gene: 11. The CDR3 spells CASSIGLAPSYEQYF. The CDR3 region has the DNA TGTGCCAGCTCCATTGGACTAGCGCCAAGCTACGAGCAGTACTTC.

This clone turned up a few times. The CDR3 region has the DNA TGTGCCAGTACGGTGCAGGGAGACAGAAACACCATATATTTT. Residues: CASTVQGDRNTIYF. This chain connects TRBV19 to TRBJ1-3; D is perhaps TRBD1 (5 bases). Germline V gene data show CDR1 as LNHDA and CDR2 as SQIVND (reference sequence). The length of the CDR3 is 14 residues. Deletions cut 7 bases from V and 5 bases from J, with 15 bases between.

In nucleotides, the CDR3 is TGTGCCAGCAGTTTTAGCGGGATGGGGACCTACGAGCAGTACTTC. Its protein is CASSFSGMGTYEQYF. The V call is TRBV27, the J call TRBJ2-7, with 8 bases aligning to TRBD2. The CDR3 contains 15 residues. V shed 3 bases and J 2 bases; nucleotides not matched to a gene: 6. CDR1 and CDR2 from the germline V gene are MNHEY and SMNVEV (reference sequence).

This clone was detected only a few times. V is TRBV11-2 and J is TRBJ1-1; D gene uncertain. The CDR3 extends over 13 amino acids. V was cut by 1 base and J by 1 base, with 4 bases left in between. The germline CDR1 and CDR2 sequences are SGHAT and FQNNGV. CDR3 nucleotides: TGTGCCAGCAGCTTAGGACGGAACACTGAAGCTTTCTTT. This sequence encodes CASSLGRNTEAFF.

The rearrangement links TRBV19 to TRBJ2-5; D is uncertain. Trimming pared 1 base from V and 2 bases from J, leaving 5 bases between. The CDR3 contains 13 residues. Germline V CDR1 and CDR2: LNHDA, SQIVND (reference sequence). CDR3 in amino acids: CASSIVRQETQYF. CDR3 DNA sequence: TGTGCCAGTAGTATAGTACGGCAAGAGACCCAGTACTTC.

The chain joins TRBV7-2 to TRBJ1-2, with 8 nucleotides matching TRBD1. The germline gives CDR1 SGHTA, CDR2 FQGNSA. Trimming cost V 2 bases and J 0 bases; bases outside gene matches: 5. This CDR3 is 16 amino acids long. This CDR3 is CASSLPAGGPNYGYTF. The DNA of the CDR3 is TGTGCCAGCAGCTTACCCGCAGGGGGCCCTAACTATGGCTACACCTTC.

V gene TRBV30 combines with J gene TRBJ2-7; TRBD1 might be the D (6 bases). Germline CDR1 GTSNPN, CDR2 SVGIG (reference sequence). The CDR3 is 11 residues long. V was shortened by 5 bases and J by 6 bases, with 11 bases between the two germline ends. The CDR3 DNA follows: TGTGCCTGGGGTACAGGGATCGAGCAGTACTTC. As protein: CAWGTGIEQYF.

The chain joins TRBV5-4 to TRBJ2-5; 11 nucleotides align to TRBD2. TRBJ2-7 explains the end of the DNA better; the J call may be wrong. The germline V gene has CDR1 SGHNT and CDR2 YYREEE (reference sequence). The CDR3 sequence is 14 residues long. The CDR3 sequence is CASSIAGGFYEQYF. The CDR3 nucleotides read TGTGCCAGCAGCATAGCGGGAGGGTTCTACGAGCAGTACTTC.

The rearrangement links TRBV5-1 to TRBJ2-3; D uncertain. Germline CDR1 reads SGHRS; CDR2 reads YFSETQ. CDR3 length: 15 amino acids. V was clipped by 0 bases and J by 0 bases, with 8 bases between them. In DNA form, the CDR3 reads TGCGCCAGCAGCTTGGAGGTTACTAGCACAGATACGCAGTATTTT. This codes for CASSLEVTSTDTQYF.

This clone was recorded a few times. The J gene is TRBJ1-1, the V gene TRBV6-5; D may be TRBD1 (5 bases). Per germline, CDR1 MNHEY and CDR2 SVGAGI. This CDR3 comprises 13 residues. Trimming stripped 8 bases from V and 8 bases from J, with 18 bases between. CDR3 in DNA: TGTGCCAGCGCCAGAGGCCGGGGGGACGAAGCTTTCTTT. This codes for CASARGRGDEAFF.

The chain combines TRBV15 with TRBJ2-2; TRBD2 matches 11 bases. CDR1 is LNHNV and CDR2 is YYDKDF in the germline V gene (reference sequence). V trimming: 5 bases; J trimming: 5 bases; junction bases outside the gene matches: 1. This CDR3 is built from 14 residues. The CDR3 sequence: CATSPSGRTGELFF. The CDR3 coding sequence is TGTGCCACCAGCCCTAGCGGGAGGACCGGGGAGCTGTTTTTT. The whole variable domain, filled in from reference TRBV15 and TRBJ2-2, reads DAMVIQNPRYQVTQFGKPVTLSCSQTLNHNVMYWYQQKSSQAPKLLFHYYDKDFNNEADTPDNFQSRRPNTSFCFLDIRSPGLGDTAMYLCATSPSGRTGELFFGEGSRLTVL.

The chain combines TRBV11-2 with TRBJ2-1, with 11 bases matching TRBD2. The CDR3 sequence is 15 residues long. Germline loops: CDR1 SGHAT, CDR2 FQNNGV. J was trimmed by 7 bases and V by 5 bases; bases with no gene match: 7. CDR3 DNA: TGTGCCAGCAGCGTAGCGGGAGGGCCGAGGAATGAGCAGTTCTTC. Amino acids: CASSVAGGPRNEQFF.

The chain carries TRBV6-5 and TRBJ1-1, with 8 bases identical to TRBD1. Germline assignment: CDR1 MNHEY and CDR2 SVGAGI. V gave up 4 bases and J gave up 1 base; unmatched junction bases: 5. CDR3 size: 15 residues. The CDR3 loop is CASSFWTGRNTEAFF. DNA of the CDR3: TGTGCCAGCAGTTTTTGGACAGGGAGGAACACTGAAGCTTTCTTT.

The chain carries TRBV4-2 and TRBJ2-7, with D perhaps matching TRBD2 (5 bases). V was cut by 3 bases and J by 2 bases, with 14 bases left in between. The CDR3 consists of 15 residues. Germline V gene data show CDR1 as LGHNA and CDR2 as YNFKEQ. This chain's CDR3 is CASSHDYPAPYEQYF. CDR3 DNA sequence: TGTGCCAGCAGCCATGACTATCCTGCCCCCTACGAGCAGTACTTC.

This clone was recorded a few times. The V gene is TRBV11-1, the J gene TRBJ2-7; 10 nucleotides line up with TRBD2. The CDR3 contains 13 residues. CDR1 and CDR2 from the germline V gene are SGHAT and FQDESV (reference sequence). V trimming: 8 bases; J trimming: 0 bases; junction bases outside the gene matches: 1. In DNA form, the CDR3 reads TGTGCCAGCGGGACTAGCGACTCCTACGAGCAGTACTTC. It encodes CASGTSDSYEQYF.

The gene calls are TRBV9 and TRBJ1-1; 8 positions match TRBD1. Trimming at V came to 4 bases and at J to 5 bases, leaving 13 bases not matched to a gene. The CDR3 loop spans 16 amino acids. Germline V lookup: CDR1 SGDLS, CDR2 YYNGEE. The CDR3, as DNA: TGTGCCAGCAGCCCACGGAACCGACAGGGGATGACTGAAGCTTTCTTT. Amino acids: CASSPRNRQGMTEAFF. Full variable domain (rest looked up from reference TRBV9 and TRBJ1-1): DSGVTQTPKHLITATGQRVTLRCSPRSGDLSVYWYQQSLDQGLQFLIQYYNGEERAKGNILERFSAQQFPDLHSELNLSSLELGDSALYFCASSPRNRQGMTEAFFGQGTRLTVV.